This T cell receptor beta chain is from a study of cytomegalovirus exposure and HLA in healthy donors. General study findings and limits: Reportedly, a later analysis found an Asian-associated ancestry cluster had fewer N-insertions than the approximately 640-donor mean.

For this clone: Its antigen is not known.

With V trimmed by 5 bases and J by 0 bases, 2 bases remained unmatched. Per the germline V gene, CDR1 is SGHTA and CDR2 is FQGNSA. The CDR3 loop spans 16 amino acids. The PCR contained 60 Vbeta and 13 Jbeta primers. Here immunoSEQ multiplex PCR was the method, and the copy in TCRdb shows in-frame clones only, minus some. The sample includes about 130,000 clones. The sequencing input was PBMCs. The chain recombines TRBV7-2 with TRBJ1-4, with TRBD1 matching 11 bases. The clonotype originates from a man aged 25 to 40 in good health and CMV-seronegative. CDR3 in DNA: TGTGCCAGCAGCCGGGGACAGGGGGCAACTAATGAAAAACTGTTTTTT. Protein sequence: CASSRGQGATNEKLFF.